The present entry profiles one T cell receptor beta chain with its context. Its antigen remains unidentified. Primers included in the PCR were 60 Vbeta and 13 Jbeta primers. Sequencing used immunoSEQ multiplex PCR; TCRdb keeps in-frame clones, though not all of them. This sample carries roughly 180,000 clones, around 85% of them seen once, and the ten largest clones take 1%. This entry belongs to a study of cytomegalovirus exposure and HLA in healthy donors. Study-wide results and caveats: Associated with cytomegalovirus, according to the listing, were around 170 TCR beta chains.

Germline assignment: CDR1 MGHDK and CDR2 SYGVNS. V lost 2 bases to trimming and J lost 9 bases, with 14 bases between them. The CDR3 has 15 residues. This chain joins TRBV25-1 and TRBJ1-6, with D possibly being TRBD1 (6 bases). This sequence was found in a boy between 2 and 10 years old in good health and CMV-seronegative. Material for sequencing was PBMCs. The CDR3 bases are TGTGCCAGCAGTGAACTAACAGGGATGAGTTCACCCCTCCACTTT. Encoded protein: CASSELTGMSSPLHF.